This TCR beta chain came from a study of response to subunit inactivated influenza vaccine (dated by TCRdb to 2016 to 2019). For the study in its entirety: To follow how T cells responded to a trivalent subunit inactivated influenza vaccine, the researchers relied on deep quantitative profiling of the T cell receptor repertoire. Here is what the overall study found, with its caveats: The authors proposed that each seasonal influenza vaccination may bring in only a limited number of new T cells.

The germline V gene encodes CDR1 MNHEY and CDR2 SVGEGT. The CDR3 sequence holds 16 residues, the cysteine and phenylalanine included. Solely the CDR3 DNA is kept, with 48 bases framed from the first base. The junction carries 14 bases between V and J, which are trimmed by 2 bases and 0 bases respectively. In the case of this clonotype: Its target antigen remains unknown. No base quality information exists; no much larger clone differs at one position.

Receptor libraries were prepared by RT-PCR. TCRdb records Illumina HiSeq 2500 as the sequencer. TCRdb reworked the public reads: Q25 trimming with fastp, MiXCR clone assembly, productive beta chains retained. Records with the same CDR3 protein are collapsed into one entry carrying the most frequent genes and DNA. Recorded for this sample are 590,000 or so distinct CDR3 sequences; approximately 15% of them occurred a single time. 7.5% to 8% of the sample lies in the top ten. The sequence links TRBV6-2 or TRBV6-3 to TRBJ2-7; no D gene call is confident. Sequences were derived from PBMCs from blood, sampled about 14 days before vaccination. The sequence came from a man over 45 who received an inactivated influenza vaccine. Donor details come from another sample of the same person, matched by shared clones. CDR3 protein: CASSYVQTPSSYEQYF. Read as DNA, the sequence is TGTGCCAGCAGTTACGTCCAGACACCGAGCTCCTACGAGCAGTACTTC.